This entry is about one T cell receptor (beta chain). This clonotype appeared a few times. Its antigen has not been determined. Per-base qualities were not stored, and no clone one base away is much larger. The CDR3, from cysteine to phenylalanine, totals 16 residues. The retained sequence is limited to the CDR3, 48 bases, with the frame set at the first base. The germline V gene sets CDR1 to SGHDN and CDR2 to FVKESK. V lost 5 bases and J lost 2 bases; the stretch between them is 16 bases long. The receptor library was made with 5' RACE. The reads were generated on an Illumina HiSeq 2500. A second PCR of roughly 6 to 11 cycles was performed with a sample-barcoded 5' primer and a J-beta primer mix. A unique molecular identifier was introduced onto each TCR beta cDNA molecule by a template-switch 5' adaptor carrying 12 random nucleotides. At least 2.5 million CDR3-containing paired-end reads were obtained from each sample. All of the RNA was converted into first-strand cDNA using the Mint cDNA synthesis kit, with a TRBC-specific oligonucleotide serving as the primer. Following uracil-DNA glycosylase treatment, a first 18-cycle PCR with universal primers M1SS and BC2_uni_R was performed on all cDNA. Under the source paper's analysis protocol: Each sample was normalized by randomly selecting 1 million high-quality reads, each carrying a distinct molecular identifier. Reads sharing molecular identifiers were discarded rather than binned into consensus sequences. MiTCR, run with a Q25 quality threshold and the strictest error-elimination algorithm, handled CDR3 identification, clonotype clustering and error correction. A nonparametric unseen species model using Euler transformation provided a lower-bound estimate of total TCR beta diversity. In TCRdb, the public reads were trimmed at Q25 with fastp and aligned with MiXCR, with productive beta chains retained. Each entry merges the rows of one CDR3 protein and shows their most common DNA and genes. In this record, the V and J calls reflect TCRdb's handling and not the investigators' own analysis. This sample lists about 1.7 million distinct CDR3 sequences; 28% were detected once. Of the sample, 7.7% is held by the ten largest clones.

This entry belongs to a study of blood T cells in healthy people across ages (dated by TCRdb to between 2014 and 2017). Regarding the complete study: In model experiments, template switching captured about one uniquely barcoded TCR beta cDNA molecule for every two T cells. The donors were split into four age groups: young (average around 15 years), middle-aged (about 40), aged (approximately 59) and long-lived (over 75). Using deep sequencing normalized with unique cDNA molecular identifiers, the study measured how TCR beta repertoire diversity changes with age. To avoid experimental bias, donors of different ages were spread randomly across the sequencing lanes. Using the same blood draw, the study looked at two additional independent replicas of 1 million unique cDNA reads for two donors, one aged 18 to 30 and the other aged 80 or older. Overall results and qualifications from the work: Observed TCR beta diversity per million T cells fell roughly linearly with age, and a significant reduction was already apparent by age roughly 40. Bulk unsorted PBMC profiling prevented conclusive comparison of naive and antigen-experienced compartments. The CMV infection status of donors was not known, potentially confounding age-related changes in expanded clonotypes. The long-lived group showed more naive CD4+ T cells, fewer expanded clones and increased TCR diversity than the aged group, suggesting age selection. Estimates of total diversity based on one million sequenced T cells were regarded as lower bounds and as underestimates. A strong correlation was found between observed TCR beta diversity and the percentage of naive T cells measured by flow cytometry.

Systemically healthy Caucasian individuals from Russia, 39 in total and aged about 6 to 90 years, were included as donors. About 10 milliliters of peripheral blood were collected from each donor into EDTA-treated Vacutainer tubes. Ficoll-Paque density-gradient centrifugation was used to isolate PBMCs, with at least 7 million obtained per sample. Trizol reagent was used to extract total RNA from PBMCs, with at least 5.5 micrograms per sample. Naive CD45RAhigh/CD27high T cell percentages were measured by flow cytometry on a PBMC aliquot from every donor. This sequence was found in a woman aged 25-40 years in good health. Material: blood. The chain is encoded by TRBV14 joined to TRBJ2-4; the D gene identity is not certain. Here the CDR3 is given as CASSSIKGRTKNIQYF. The bases read TGTGCCAGCAGCTCAATCAAAGGAAGAACCAAAAACATTCAGTACTTC.